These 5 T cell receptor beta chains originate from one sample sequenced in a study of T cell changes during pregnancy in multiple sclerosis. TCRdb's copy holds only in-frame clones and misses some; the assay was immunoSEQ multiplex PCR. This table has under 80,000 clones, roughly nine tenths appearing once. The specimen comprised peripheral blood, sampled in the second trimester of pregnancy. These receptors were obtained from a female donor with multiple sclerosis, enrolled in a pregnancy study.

In DNA, the CDR3 is TGCGCCAGCGGTCCTAGCGGGAGTGGGTCAGATACGCAGTATTTT. Translated: CASGPSGSGSDTQYF. This chain connects TRBV5-1 to TRBJ2-3; 10 positions agree with TRBD2. The CDR3 extends over 15 amino acids. Per germline, CDR1 SGHRS and CDR2 YFSETQ. Trimming removed 7 bases from V and 4 bases from J; junction bases left unmatched: 9.

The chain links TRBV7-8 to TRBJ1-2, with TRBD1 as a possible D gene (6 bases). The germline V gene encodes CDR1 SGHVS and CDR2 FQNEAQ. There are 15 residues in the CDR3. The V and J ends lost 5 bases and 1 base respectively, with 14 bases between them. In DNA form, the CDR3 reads TGTGCCAGCAGCCCACTCAGAGGGGGTAACTATGGCTACACCTTC. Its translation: CASSPLRGGNYGYTF.

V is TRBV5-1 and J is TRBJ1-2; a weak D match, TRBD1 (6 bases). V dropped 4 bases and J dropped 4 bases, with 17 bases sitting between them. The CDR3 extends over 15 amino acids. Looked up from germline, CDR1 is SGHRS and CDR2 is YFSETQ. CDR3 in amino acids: CASSLQGLAVYGYTF. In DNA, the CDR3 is TGCGCCAGCAGCCTCCAGGGGCTTGCCGTCTATGGCTACACCTTC.

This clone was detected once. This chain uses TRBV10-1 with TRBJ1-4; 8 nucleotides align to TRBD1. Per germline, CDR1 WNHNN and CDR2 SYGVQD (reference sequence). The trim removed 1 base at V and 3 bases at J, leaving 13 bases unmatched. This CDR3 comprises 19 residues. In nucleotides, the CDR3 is TGCGCCAGCAGTGAGTTCAGGGGGCCTTTATCGAGGGCTAATGAAAAACTGTTTTTT. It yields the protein CASSEFRGPLSRANEKLFF.

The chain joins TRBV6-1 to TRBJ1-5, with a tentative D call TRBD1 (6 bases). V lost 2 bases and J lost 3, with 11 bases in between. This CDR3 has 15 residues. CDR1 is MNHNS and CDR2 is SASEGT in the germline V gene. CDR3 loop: CASSEKTGINQPQHF. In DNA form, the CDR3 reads TGTGCCAGCAGTGAAAAGACAGGTATCAATCAGCCCCAGCATTTT.